A selection of T cell receptor beta chains follows, all from one sample in a study of response to subunit inactivated influenza vaccine. TCRdb redid the calling of the RT-PCR reads with MiXCR, one entry per CDR3 protein. The sample holds hundreds of thousands of distinct CDR3 sequences; about 11% are singletons and the top ten take about 11%. These records were also assigned to another study, of T cells expressing NK-cell markers.

The sample consisted of PBMCs from blood, taken on the day of vaccination. These receptors were obtained from a man between 45 and 60 years old who received an inactivated influenza vaccine. The CDR3 runs from the conserved cysteine through the conserved F or W. A D gene is named only where the DNA matches it firmly. Not every row has a clone size; where given, it reads once, few, many or a size class.

v_gene	len	abundance	d_gene	j_gene	CDR3nt	CDR3aa
TRBV6-1	16	few	TRBD2	TRBJ2-1	TGTGCCAGCAGGGGGGGGGTAAGGGGCGCCTACAATGAGCAGTTCTTC	CASRGGVRGAYNEQFF
TRBV7-9	15	NA	NA	TRBJ1-1	TGTGCCAGCAGTTATTTATCGTCAAGGAACACTGAAGCTTTCTTT	CASSYLSSRNTEAFF
TRBV20-1	14	NA	NA	TRBJ2-1	TGCAGTGCTAGAGATACGAGCTCCTACAATGAGCAGTTCTTC	CSARDTSSYNEQFF
TRBV23-1	16	few	TRBD2	TRBJ2-1	TGCGCCAGCAGTCAAGGAGACAGCGGGAAGTTTTATGAGCAGTTCTTC	CASSQGDSGKFYEQFF
TRBV5-1	15	few	TRBD1	TRBJ1-5	TGCGCCAGCAGCTGGACGGGACAGAGCAATCAGCCCCAGCATTTT	CASSWTGQSNQPQHF
TRBV28	17	NA	NA	TRBJ2-7	TGTGCCAGCAGCATTACCTTTGGGGGGGCTTCCTCCTACGAGCAGTACTTC	CASSITFGGASSYEQYF
TRBV5-1	15	NA	TRBD2	TRBJ2-7	TGCGCCAGCAGCTTGGTCGGCGGGAGTCCCTACGAGCAGTACTTC	CASSLVGGSPYEQYF
TRBV5-1	13	few	NA	TRBJ1-2	TGCGCCAGCAGCTTGGGGGCAGTCGATGGCTACACCTTC	CASSLGAVDGYTF
TRBV20-1	14	NA	NA	TRBJ2-2	TGCAGTGCTAGCCCTGGACGGGGCACCGGGGAGCTGTTTTTT	CSASPGRGTGELFF
TRBV12-3/TRBV12-4	16	few	TRBD1	TRBJ2-3	TGTGCCAGCATTAAACAGGGGCCTCCTAGCACAGATACGCAGTATTTT	CASIKQGPPSTDTQYF
TRBV2	15	few	NA	TRBJ1-3	TGTGCCAGCAGCTCCGGACCGACCTCTGGAAACACCATATATTTT	CASSSGPTSGNTIYF
TRBV7-7	18	few	TRBD2	TRBJ2-2	TGTGCTAGCAGCATACTAGCGGGGGGGCCTGAGAATGCCGGGGAGCTGTTTTTT	CASSILAGGPENAGELFF
TRBV2	11	few	NA	TRBJ2-4	TGTGCCAGCAGTGAGGGTAACATTCAGTACTTC	CASSEGNIQYF
TRBV7-9	15	many	TRBD1	TRBJ2-1	TGTGCCAGCAGCTCGGACAGGGGGAACTACAATGAGCAGTTCTTC	CASSSDRGNYNEQFF
TRBV27	18	NA	NA	TRBJ1-1	TGTGCCAGCAGTTTAAGCGCCTCCGGACCCACAACGATCACTGAAGCTTTCTTT	CASSLSASGPTTITEAFF
TRBV10-3	17	few	NA	TRBJ2-1	TGTGCCATCAGTGACAGGGTCCCCGAGAGCTCCTACAATGAGCAGTTCTTC	CAISDRVPESSYNEQFF
TRBV10-3	15	few	TRBD2	TRBJ2-3	TGTGCCATCAGAACTAGCGGGGGGGCAGGGGATACGCAGTATTTT	CAIRTSGGAGDTQYF
TRBV7-9	13	NA	NA	TRBJ2-5	TGTGCCAGCGACGGACACTTCCAAGAGACCCAGTACTTC	CASDGHFQETQYF
TRBV19	14	few	NA	TRBJ2-2	TGTGCCAGTAATGATCCAGGCACCACCGGGGAGCTGTTTTTT	CASNDPGTTGELFF
TRBV28	12	NA	NA	TRBJ2-5	TGTGCCAGCACATCCAGTCAAGAGACCCAGTACTTC	CASTSSQETQYF